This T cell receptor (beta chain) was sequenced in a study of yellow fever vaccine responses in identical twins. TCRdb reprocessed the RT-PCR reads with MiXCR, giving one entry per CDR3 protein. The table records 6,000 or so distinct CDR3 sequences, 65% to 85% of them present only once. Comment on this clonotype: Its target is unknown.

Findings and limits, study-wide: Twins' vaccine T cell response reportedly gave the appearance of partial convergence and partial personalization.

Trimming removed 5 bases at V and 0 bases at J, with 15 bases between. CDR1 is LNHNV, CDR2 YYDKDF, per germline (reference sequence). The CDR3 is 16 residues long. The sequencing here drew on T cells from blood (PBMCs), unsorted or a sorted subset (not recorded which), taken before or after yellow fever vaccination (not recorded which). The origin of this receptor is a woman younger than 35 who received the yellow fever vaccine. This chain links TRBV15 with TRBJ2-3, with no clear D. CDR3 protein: CATSSRPAASTDTQYF. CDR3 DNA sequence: TGTGCCACCAGCTCACGTCCAGCCGCTAGCACAGATACGCAGTATTTT.